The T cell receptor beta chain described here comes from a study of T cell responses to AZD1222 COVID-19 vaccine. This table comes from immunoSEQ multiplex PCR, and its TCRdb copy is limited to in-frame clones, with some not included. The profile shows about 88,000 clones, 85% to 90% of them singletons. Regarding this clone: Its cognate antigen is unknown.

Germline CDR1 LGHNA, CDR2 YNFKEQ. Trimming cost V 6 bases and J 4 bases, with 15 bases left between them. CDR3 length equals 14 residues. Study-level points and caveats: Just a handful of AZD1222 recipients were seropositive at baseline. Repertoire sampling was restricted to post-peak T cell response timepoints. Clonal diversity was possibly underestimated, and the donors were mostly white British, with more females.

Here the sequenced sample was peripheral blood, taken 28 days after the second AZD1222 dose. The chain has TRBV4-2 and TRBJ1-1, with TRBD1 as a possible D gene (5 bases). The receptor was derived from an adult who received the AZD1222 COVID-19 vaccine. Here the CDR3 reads CASSLAGGGTEAFF. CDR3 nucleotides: TGTGCCAGCAGTCTAGCCGGGGGGGGCACTGAAGCTTTCTTT.